Presented here are 19 T cell receptor beta chains from one specimen sequenced in a study of beta chain features in type 1 diabetes. Study results and caveats: Across all four CD4+ subsets, people with type 1 diabetes showed modestly shorter TCRB CDR3s.

Which antigens these TCRs recognize remains unknown. The isolated RNA, all of it, was reverse transcribed, so expressed TCRB transcripts were what got sequenced. The repertoire was sequenced with immunoSEQ multiplex PCR; TCRdb's copy has only in-frame clones and lacks some. The table has about 160,000 clones, about 63% seen once. The specimen sequenced was naive CD4+ T cells from blood. The receptors were sampled from a man aged 25-45 years with type 1 diabetes.

This chain links TRBV20-1 with TRBJ2-5, with D unresolved. Trimming took off 2 bases at V and 4 bases at J, with 5 bases between the two ends. The CDR3 sequence is 11 residues long. The germline CDR1 and CDR2 sequences are DFQATT and SNEGSKA (reference sequence). As DNA, the CDR3 is TGCAGTGCTAGACACGGAGAGACCCAGTACTTC. Its translation is CSARHGETQYF.

This clone has just one count. The chain is built from TRBV15 and TRBJ1-2, with D perhaps TRBD1 (6 bases). V lost 3 bases and J lost 3, with 11 bases in between. CDR1 is LNHNV and CDR2 is YYDKDF in the germline V gene (reference sequence). CDR3 length equals 14 residues. CDR3 nucleotide sequence: TGTGCCACCAGCAGGGACAGCGCCTACTATGGCTACACCTTC. It yields the protein CATSRDSAYYGYTF.

This sequence joins TRBV9 and TRBJ2-1, with D possibly matching TRBD1 (6 bases). The V gene lost 3 bases and the J gene lost 4 bases, with 14 bases spanning the gap. CDR3 length equals 15 residues. Germline V CDR1 and CDR2: SGDLS, YYNGEE. The CDR3 DNA reads TGTGCCAGCAGCGGCTCCGGGACACAGTACAATGAGCAGTTCTTC. It yields the protein CASSGSGTQYNEQFF.

The chain joins TRBV20-1 to TRBJ2-3; D ambiguous. The CDR3 has 11 residues. V shed 2 bases and J shed 4 bases, with 4 bases lying between them. Germline lookup yields CDR1 DFQATT and CDR2 SNEGSKA (reference sequence). The CDR3 loop is CSARKADTQYF. The CDR3 region has the DNA TGCAGTGCTAGAAAGGCAGATACGCAGTATTTT.

The chain carries TRBV14 and TRBJ2-5; D gene uncertain. This CDR3 is built from 15 residues. Trimming shortened V by 5 bases and J by 5 bases, and 18 bases separated the two germline ends. Germline V CDR1 and CDR2: SGHDN, FVKESK. The CDR3 here is CASSATGYAAETQYF. CDR3 DNA sequence: TGTGCCAGCAGCGCCACGGGCTACGCGGCGGAGACCCAGTACTTC.

The chain combines TRBV5-1 with TRBJ2-7; D may be TRBD2 (6 bases). Trimming removed 2 bases from V and 5 bases from J, with 11 bases in between. The germline gives CDR1 SGHRS, CDR2 YFSETQ. CDR3 length: 13 amino acids. CDR3 residues: CASSFGPGDEQYF. The CDR3 coding sequence is TGCGCCAGCAGCTTTGGGCCGGGGGACGAGCAGTACTTC.

This clone showed up just a few times. V gene TRBV30 combines with J gene TRBJ1-2; D remains ambiguous. Germline CDR1 and CDR2: GTSNPN and SVGIG (reference sequence). V lost 0 bases and J lost 4, with 12 bases in between. This CDR3 has 14 amino acids. CDR3 DNA: TGTGCCTGGAGTGTGGGCAGGATGGGCTATGGCTACACCTTC. This gives the protein CAWSVGRMGYGYTF.

The chain uses TRBV29-1 and TRBJ2-3, with a weak D call TRBD2 (5 bases). The V gene lost 4 bases and the J gene lost 4 bases, with 9 bases spanning the gap. The CDR3 spans 12 residues. Germline-derived CDR1 and CDR2 are SQVTM and ANQGSEA. The CDR3 sequence is CSVGLASDTQYF. The CDR3 DNA reads TGCAGCGTTGGGCTAGCTTCAGATACGCAGTATTTT.

The genes are TRBV5-1 and TRBJ2-5; D not certain. V was trimmed by 4 bases and J by 1 base, leaving 5 bases between them. CDR3 size: 12 residues. The germline V gene has CDR1 SGHRS and CDR2 YFSETQ. The CDR3 region is CASSNPQETQYF. DNA of the CDR3: TGCGCCAGCAGCAACCCCCAAGAGACCCAGTACTTC.

This clone was detected once. This sequence joins TRBV2 and TRBJ1-1; D unclear. V was cut by 6 bases and J by 2 bases, with 10 bases left in between. Germline V gene sequence: CDR1 SNHLY, CDR2 FYNNEI. CDR3 length equals 13 residues. The CDR3 loop reads CASRREGNTEAFF. CDR3 DNA: TGTGCCAGCAGAAGGGAGGGAAACACTGAAGCTTTCTTT.

This chain connects TRBV10-3 to TRBJ2-1, with a possible D match to TRBD2 (5 bases). Trimming removed 6 bases at V and 4 bases at J, with 10 bases between. The germline gives CDR1 ENHRY, CDR2 SYGVKD. The CDR3 extends over 13 amino acids. CDR3 amino acids: CAIRGRDYNEQFF. The CDR3 bases are TGTGCCATCAGAGGACGGGATTACAATGAGCAGTTCTTC.

V is TRBV25-1 and J is TRBJ1-4, with no clear D. From germline, CDR1 is MGHDK and CDR2 SYGVNS. The CDR3 spans 14 residues. V lost 7 bases and J lost 0, with 9 bases in between. The CDR3 DNA is TGTGCCAGCAAGCCGGGGTCAACTAATGAAAAACTGTTTTTT. This encodes CASKPGSTNEKLFF.

This CDR3 reads CASSPHEETQYF. CDR3 nucleotides: TGTGCCAGCAGCCCCCACGAGGAGACCCAGTACTTC. The chain employs TRBV9 and TRBJ2-5; no firm D call. Trimming stripped 4 bases from V and 5 bases from J, with 9 bases between. The CDR3 is 12 amino acids. The germline V gene has CDR1 SGDLS and CDR2 YYNGEE. The full variable domain, its missing parts supplied by reference TRBV9 and TRBJ2-5, is DSGVTQTPKHLITATGQRVTLRCSPRSGDLSVYWYQQSLDQGLQFLIQYYNGEERAKGNILERFSAQQFPDLHSELNLSSLELGDSALYFCASSPHEETQYFGPGTRLLVL.

The chain has TRBV9 and TRBJ2-1; D call uncertain. Germline loops: CDR1 SGDLS, CDR2 YYNGEE. The V end lost 0 bases, the J end lost 4 bases, and 5 bases lay between the germline ends. The CDR3 sequence is 13 residues long. The CDR3, as DNA: TGTGCCAGCAGCGTAGACGAGTACAATGAGCAGTTCTTC. Residues: CASSVDEYNEQFF.

The rearrangement links TRBV7-2 to TRBJ2-7; tentatively, D is TRBD1 or TRBD2 (5 bases each). Trimming removed 5 bases at V and 5 bases at J, with 16 bases between. Germline V gene lookup returns CDR1 SGHTA and CDR2 FQGNSA. The CDR3 runs 14 residues. The CDR3 sequence is CASSPTGTLHEQYF. CDR3 DNA sequence: TGTGCCAGCAGCCCAACGGGGACCCTTCACGAGCAGTACTTC.

The chain's CDR3 is CASSHTRGYTQYF. As DNA, the CDR3 is TGCGCCAGCAGTCACACTCGAGGGTATACGCAGTATTTT. The chain couples TRBV23-1 to TRBJ2-3; a weak D match, TRBD2 (5 bases). TRBV23-1 is an ORF; its function is uncertain. CDR3 length equals 13 residues. V was clipped by 3 bases and J by 7 bases, with 11 bases between them.

This clone was picked up a small number of times. The genes are TRBV25-1 and TRBJ1-1, with 7 bases that match TRBD1. This CDR3 contains 12 residues. V dropped 6 bases and J dropped 4; count of bases not matched to a gene: 2. Germline CDR1 is MGHDK and CDR2 is SYGVNS. The CDR3 DNA sequence: TGTGCCAGCAGACCAGGGGGCACTGAAGCTTTCTTT. Its protein is CASRPGGTEAFF.

This clone was observed a few times. The genes are TRBV21-1 and TRBJ2-1; the table's D call of TRBD1 was not tested on the DNA. TRBV21-1 is an annotated pseudogene. The CDR3 loop spans 14 amino acids. This chain's CDR3 is CASSAQGSYNEQFF. The CDR3 DNA follows: TGTGCCAGCAGCGCCCAGGGCTCCTACAATGAGCAGTTCTTC.

The CDR3 loop is CASSPPGLPQETQYF. The CDR3 bases are TGTGCCAGCTCACCACCTGGACTTCCACAAGAGACCCAGTACTTC. This chain links TRBV18 with TRBJ2-5, with D maybe TRBD2 (5 bases). This CDR3 is 15 amino acids long. V lost 0 bases to trimming and J lost 2 bases, with 10 bases between them. CDR1 KGHSH and CDR2 LQKENI come from the germline V gene.